Listed below are T cell receptor beta chains from one sample, sequenced in a study of cytomegalovirus exposure and HLA in healthy donors. The table came from immunoSEQ multiplex PCR; TCRdb's copy has only in-frame clones and leaves some out. The profile covers fewer than 150,000 clones, with approximately 85% appearing a single time and over 6.5% taken by the ten largest. The sample comprised PBMCs. The receptors were gathered from a woman in her twenties or thirties in good health and CMV-seropositive. The CDR3 runs from the conserved cysteine through the conserved F or W. The order of the fields is J gene, clone size, V gene, CDR3 protein. Rows may omit the clone size; those that give it use once, few, many or a size class.

j_gene: TRBJ2-3
abundance: .
v_gene: TRBV2
CDR3aa: CASSAPLGGTDTQYF

j_gene: TRBJ1-1
abundance: .
v_gene: TRBV28
CDR3aa: CASSIPHHTNTEAFF

j_gene: TRBJ1-4
abundance: .
v_gene: TRBV6-1
CDR3aa: CASTPGTGTEKLFF

j_gene: TRBJ2-5
abundance: .
v_gene: TRBV14
CDR3aa: CASTRSAGGRETQYF

j_gene: TRBJ1-1
abundance: .
v_gene: TRBV5-1
CDR3aa: CASSLAVSGGNEAFF

j_gene: TRBJ2-3
abundance: few
v_gene: TRBV6-5
CDR3aa: CASSYGRRTDTQYF

j_gene: TRBJ2-7
abundance: .
v_gene: TRBV30
CDR3aa: CAWSTSGSSYEQYF

j_gene: TRBJ1-5
abundance: .
v_gene: TRBV16
CDR3aa: CASSQVGQSEPQHF

j_gene: TRBJ2-3
abundance: .
v_gene: TRBV4-2
CDR3aa: CASSQGRAGGDTQYF

j_gene: TRBJ2-1
abundance: .
v_gene: TRBV5-1
CDR3aa: CASSLGLAGGREQFF

j_gene: TRBJ1-1
abundance: .
v_gene: TRBV15
CDR3aa: CATSGQGRIWNTEAFF

j_gene: TRBJ1-4
abundance: .
v_gene: TRBV9
CDR3aa: CASSVGQGAEKLFF

j_gene: TRBJ2-3
abundance: .
v_gene: TRBV5-4
CDR3aa: CASSSSSGGAGDTQYF

j_gene: TRBJ1-5
abundance: once
v_gene: TRBV19
CDR3aa: CASSQGEAQPQHF

j_gene: TRBJ2-3
abundance: .
v_gene: TRBV21-1
CDR3aa: CASNQGDTQYF

j_gene: TRBJ2-3
abundance: few
v_gene: TRBV5-1
CDR3aa: CASSLGGRGTDTQYF

j_gene: TRBJ1-1
abundance: .
v_gene: TRBV11-1
CDR3aa: CASNTDPGRGGDTEAFF

j_gene: TRBJ1-1
abundance: .
v_gene: TRBV6-5
CDR3aa: CASFRVGGTEAFF

j_gene: TRBJ1-5
abundance: .
v_gene: TRBV6-5
CDR3aa: CASSFDMVQPQHF

j_gene: TRBJ2-5
abundance: once
v_gene: TRBV11-3
CDR3aa: CASSLGASGATQETQYF

j_gene: TRBJ2-5
abundance: .
v_gene: TRBV6-1
CDR3aa: CASRLAGEETQYF

j_gene: TRBJ2-5
abundance: .
v_gene: TRBV9
CDR3aa: CASSVGIAGGRQETQYF

j_gene: TRBJ2-7
abundance: .
v_gene: TRBV5-4
CDR3aa: CASSFVGGGPPPYEQYF

j_gene: TRBJ2-1
abundance: .
v_gene: TRBV5-4
CDR3aa: CASSSTGTRGEQFF

j_gene: TRBJ1-1
abundance: .
v_gene: TRBV30
CDR3aa: CAWRQMNTEAFF

j_gene: TRBJ2-5
abundance: .
v_gene: TRBV5-6
CDR3aa: CASHYRSVETQYF

j_gene: TRBJ1-2
abundance: .
v_gene: TRBV5-1
CDR3aa: CASSPGVGAAGYTF

j_gene: TRBJ2-1
abundance: .
v_gene: TRBV27
CDR3aa: CASSPAGTGKHEQFF

j_gene: TRBJ2-3
abundance: .
v_gene: TRBV29-1
CDR3aa: CSVEGGGRDTQYF

j_gene: TRBJ2-7
abundance: .
v_gene: TRBV6-1
CDR3aa: CASSLGQNPYEQYF

j_gene: TRBJ2-7
abundance: .
v_gene: TRBV5-1
CDR3aa: CASSLAAGFSYEQYF

j_gene: TRBJ2-5
abundance: .
v_gene: TRBV7-3
CDR3aa: CASSRAGAETQYF

j_gene: TRBJ2-7
abundance: .
v_gene: TRBV28
CDR3aa: CASSLWDRGTSYEQYF

j_gene: TRBJ2-7
abundance: .
v_gene: TRBV5-1
CDR3aa: CASSLTGTSYEQYF

j_gene: TRBJ2-7
abundance: .
v_gene: TRBV27
CDR3aa: CASRSTGLAGVAEQYF

j_gene: TRBJ2-5
abundance: .
v_gene: TRBV18
CDR3aa: CASSSGYQETQYF

j_gene: TRBJ1-4
abundance: .
v_gene: TRBV6-5
CDR3aa: CASSSHGQGTNEKLFF

j_gene: TRBJ2-5
abundance: .
v_gene: TRBV2
CDR3aa: CASSEGDSDQETQYF

j_gene: TRBJ1-1
abundance: .
v_gene: TRBV25-1
CDR3aa: CASSERGINTEAFF

j_gene: TRBJ1-1
abundance: .
v_gene: TRBV25-1
CDR3aa: CASSDGTMNTEAFF

j_gene: TRBJ2-7
abundance: .
v_gene: TRBV30
CDR3aa: CAWSAGRGYEQYF

j_gene: TRBJ1-2
abundance: .
v_gene: TRBV20-1
CDR3aa: CSARGSHGYTF

j_gene: TRBJ2-7
abundance: .
v_gene: TRBV7-9
CDR3aa: CASSVRGPLSYEQYF

j_gene: TRBJ2-2
abundance: .
v_gene: TRBV13
CDR3aa: CASSLRPGLAGDTGELFF

j_gene: TRBJ1-5
abundance: .
v_gene: TRBV2
CDR3aa: CAIQGDSNQPQHF

j_gene: TRBJ1-1
abundance: few
v_gene: TRBV5-8
CDR3aa: CASSSFPNTEAFF

j_gene: TRBJ2-7
abundance: .
v_gene: TRBV7-2
CDR3aa: CASSPGVKNYEQYF

j_gene: TRBJ2-1
abundance: .
v_gene: TRBV9
CDR3aa: CASSVSGGAHNEQFF

j_gene: TRBJ1-1
abundance: .
v_gene: TRBV6-1
CDR3aa: CASSATGDTEAFF

j_gene: TRBJ1-5
abundance: few
v_gene: TRBV18
CDR3aa: CASSSDRVNQPQHF

j_gene: TRBJ1-5
abundance: .
v_gene: TRBV5-6
CDR3aa: CASSDGTGMNQPQHF

j_gene: TRBJ1-1
abundance: .
v_gene: TRBV11-2
CDR3aa: CASSFNRGVAFF

j_gene: TRBJ2-1
abundance: .
v_gene: TRBV15
CDR3aa: CATRSGTYNEQFF

j_gene: TRBJ2-7
abundance: .
v_gene: TRBV2
CDR3aa: CASRGNSYEQYF

j_gene: TRBJ2-3
abundance: few
v_gene: TRBV29-1
CDR3aa: CSITGTSGNTDTQYF

j_gene: TRBJ2-6
abundance: .
v_gene: TRBV4-2
CDR3aa: CASSQEAGGGGANVLTF

j_gene: TRBJ1-5
abundance: .
v_gene: TRBV28
CDR3aa: CASRTATQPQHF